These 5 T cell receptor beta chains were all obtained from the same sample, sequenced in a study of OX40 agonist ivuxolimab in advanced cancers. TCRdb's table, derived via immunoSEQ multiplex PCR, lists solely in-frame clones and lacks some. The repertoire consists of thousands of clones, with roughly 83% occurring once and the leading ten covering roughly 27%. This specimen consisted of CD4+ or CD8+ T cells sorted from blood, obtained in a trial of the OX40 agonist ivuxolimab. The receptors here all came from an adult with an advanced solid tumor such as melanoma, head and neck, liver or kidney cancer.

The CDR3 DNA sequence: TGTGCCAGCAGCTTGGGCGGACAGGGGCTGTTTTTT. This sequence encodes CASSLGGQGLFF. The chain uses TRBV5-4 and TRBJ2-2; 8 bases are shared with TRBD1. CDR1 is SGHNT, CDR2 YYREEE, per germline (reference sequence). This CDR3 has 12 residues. After removal of 0 bases from V and 13 bases from J, the junction contained 2 bases not matched to a gene.

This chain uses TRBV9 with TRBJ2-3; no firm D call. V dropped 7 bases and J dropped 4 bases, with 10 bases sitting between them. CDR3 length equals 12 residues. Looked up from germline, CDR1 is SGDLS and CDR2 is YYNGEE. The CDR3 DNA reads as TGTGCCAGCGCGTCACAGCCAGATACGCAGTATTTT. It specifies CASASQPDTQYF.

CDR3 in amino acids: CASSLGSNQETQYF. Written as DNA, the CDR3 is TGTGCCAGCAGTTTGGGTAGCAACCAAGAGACCCAGTACTTC. The J gene is TRBJ2-5, the V gene TRBV28; D remains ambiguous. This CDR3 has 14 amino acids. V was pared by 3 bases and J by 0 bases, with 8 bases between. CDR1 is MDHEN, CDR2 SYDVKM, per germline. Using reference TRBV28 and TRBJ2-5 for the parts outside the CDR3, the full variable domain is DVKVTQSSRYLVKRTGEKVFLECVQDMDHENMFWYRQDPGLGLRLIYFSYDVKMKEKGDIPEGYSVSREKKERFSLILESASTNQTSMYLCASSLGSNQETQYFGPGTRLLVL.

The rearrangement uses TRBV28 and TRBJ2-2; TRBD1 matches 7 bases. CDR1 MDHEN and CDR2 SYDVKM come from the germline V gene. V shed 5 bases and J 2 bases; nucleotides not matched to a gene: 11. The CDR3 loop spans 17 amino acids. CDR3: CASSPNRGYPNTGELFF. The CDR3 bases are TGTGCCAGCAGTCCCAACAGGGGTTATCCCAACACCGGGGAGCTGTTTTTT.

This clone was counted a few times. The chain is built from TRBV7-9 and TRBJ2-2; TRBD1 aligns across 10 bases. CDR3 size: 15 residues. Germline CDR1 is SEHNR and CDR2 is FQNEAQ (reference sequence). J lost 6 bases, V lost 5 bases, and 6 bases had no gene match. The CDR3 region is CASSTRDRGPGELFF. CDR3 in DNA: TGTGCCAGCAGCACGCGTGACAGGGGGCCCGGGGAGCTGTTTTTT.